The 25 T cell receptor beta chains below were found in one sample sequenced in a study of cytomegalovirus exposure and HLA in healthy donors. PCR used 60 Vbeta primers and 13 Jbeta primers. Clones were sequenced by immunoSEQ multiplex PCR, and TCRdb holds only the in-frame ones, with some missing. The sample lists 70,000 to 95,000 clones; 60% to 85% were seen once. The specimen was PBMCs. The receptors come from a man aged 40-49 years in good health and CMV-seronegative.

Note on this clone: Different DNA sequences within this sample yield the same CDR3. The chain recombines TRBV5-1 with TRBJ1-5; D call uncertain. The germline CDR1 and CDR2 sequences are SGHRS and YFSETQ. CDR3 length equals 13 residues. Trimming pared 0 bases from V and 4 bases from J, leaving 5 bases between. This chain's CDR3 is CASSLDTNQPQHF. CDR3 coding DNA: TGCGCCAGCAGCTTGGACACAAATCAGCCCCAGCATTTT.

The sample holds a few counts of this clone. The chain combines TRBV5-4 with TRBJ2-5; weak D call: TRBD1 (6 bases). Germline-derived CDR1 and CDR2 are SGHNT and YYREEE (reference sequence). This CDR3 spans 13 amino acids. Between the trimmed V and J ends, which lost 3 bases and 0 bases, there was a span of 6 bases. CDR3 amino acids: CASSWTDQETQYF. DNA for the CDR3: TGTGCCAGCAGCTGGACAGACCAAGAGACCCAGTACTTC.

The chain couples TRBV10-3 to TRBJ1-5; 7 nucleotides align to TRBD1. V shed 8 bases, J shed 5 bases, and the junction held 6 bases outside the gene matches. CDR3 length equals 13 residues. Germline-derived CDR1 and CDR2 are ENHRY and SYGVKD. Here the CDR3 reads CAIGTQGDQPQHF. In DNA, the CDR3 is TGTGCCATCGGGACGCAGGGGGATCAGCCCCAGCATTTT.

The chain carries TRBV5-1 and TRBJ1-4; D not resolved. Germline values: CDR1 SGHRS, CDR2 YFSETQ. The CDR3 sequence is 14 residues long. V dropped 0 bases and J dropped 0 bases, with 3 bases sitting between them. The CDR3 here is CASSLAATNEKLFF. In DNA form, the CDR3 reads TGCGCCAGCAGCTTGGCAGCAACTAATGAAAAACTGTTTTTT.

The chain has TRBV29-1 and TRBJ1-4, with D tentatively TRBD1 (5 bases). The V gene lost 4 bases and the J gene lost 8 bases, with 14 bases spanning the gap. Germline values: CDR1 SQVTM, CDR2 ANQGSEA. The CDR3 totals 13 residues. The CDR3 here is CSVVEGSREKLFF. For the CDR3, the DNA is TGCAGCGTTGTAGAGGGGAGTAGGGAAAAACTGTTTTTT.

V and J are TRBV19 and TRBJ2-5; TRBD1 is a possible D gene (6 bases). Germline V gene lookup returns CDR1 LNHDA and CDR2 SQIVND (reference sequence). The CDR3 loop spans 14 amino acids. V lost 4 bases, J lost 5 bases, and 14 bases lay in between. CDR3: CASSRGQEWETQYF. CDR3 coding DNA: TGTGCCAGTAGTAGGGGACAAGAATGGGAGACCCAGTACTTC.

The rearrangement joins TRBV2 to TRBJ1-2, with TRBD1 matching over 10 bases. V trimming: 6 bases; J trimming: 7 bases; junction bases outside the gene matches: 17. CDR1 SNHLY and CDR2 FYNNEI come from the germline V gene. This CDR3 contains 17 residues. The CDR3 bases are TGTGCCAGCAGACGCCCGGGACAGGGGCCGCAACAAGGTGGCTACACCTTC. It yields the protein CASRRPGQGPQQGGYTF.

This chain connects TRBV19 to TRBJ1-3; the D gene is possibly TRBD1 (6 bases). V was shortened by 8 bases and J by 3 bases, with 14 bases between the two germline ends. This CDR3 has 14 residues. Germline assignment: CDR1 LNHDA and CDR2 SQIVND (reference sequence). In nucleotides, the CDR3 is TGTGCCAGTGGACAGTTTGGGGATGGAAACACCATATATTTT. As protein: CASGQFGDGNTIYF.

This sequence joins TRBV5-6 and TRBJ2-7, with D possibly being TRBD1 (6 bases). The CDR3 loop spans 16 amino acids. Trimming cost V 4 bases and J 6 bases, with 23 bases left between them. Germline CDR1 is SGHDT and CDR2 is YYEEEE. The CDR3, as DNA: TGTGCCAGCAGCCCGGAGAGGACAGAAGAAAGGGGCGAGCAGTACTTC. Residues: CASSPERTEERGEQYF. The full variable domain, in which reference TRBV5-6 and TRBJ2-7 provide the parts outside the CDR3, is DAGVTQSPTHLIKTRGQQVTLRCSPKSGHDTVSWYQQALGQGPQFIFQYYEEEERQRGNFPDRFSGHQFPNYSSELNVNALLLGDSALYLCASSPERTEERGEQYFGPGTRLTVT.

This clone was seen only a few times. The rearrangement links TRBV5-4 to TRBJ2-7, with 10 nucleotides matching TRBD2. Germline CDR1 and CDR2: SGHNT and YYREEE (reference sequence). CDR3 length: 13 residues. The trim removed 3 bases at V and 7 bases at J, leaving 4 bases unmatched. DNA for the CDR3: TGTGCCAGCAGCTCCAGCGGGAGGGGGGAGCAGTACTTC. Translated: CASSSSGRGEQYF.

This sequence joins TRBV5-1 and TRBJ2-7; 9 bases agree with TRBD2. This CDR3 contains 17 residues. V was pared by 4 bases and J by 5 bases, with 16 bases of the junction left unmatched. Germline V lookup: CDR1 SGHRS, CDR2 YFSETQ. The chain's CDR3 is CASSALDRAGLANEQYF. The CDR3 DNA reads as TGCGCCAGCAGCGCCCTGGACAGAGCGGGACTAGCCAACGAGCAGTACTTC.

The chain recombines TRBV10-3 with TRBJ1-3, with TRBD1 as a possible D gene (5 bases). V was cut by 4 bases and J by 0 bases, with 10 bases left in between. CDR3 length: 15 amino acids. Germline assignment: CDR1 ENHRY and CDR2 SYGVKD. Here the CDR3 DNA reads TGTGCCATCAGTGCAGGGCCTATCTCTGGAAACACCATATATTTT. Translating it yields CAISAGPISGNTIYF.

CDR3 residues: CASSRGPMYGYTF. Here the CDR3 DNA reads TGTGCCAGCAGTCGGGGTCCGATGTATGGCTACACCTTC. The chain joins TRBV25-1 to TRBJ1-2; D uncertain. Germline-derived CDR1 and CDR2 are MGHDK and SYGVNS. The V and J ends lost 5 bases and 5 bases respectively, with 12 bases between them. This CDR3 comprises 13 residues.

The rearrangement links TRBV7-9 to TRBJ1-2; D might be TRBD1 (5 bases). V lost 4 bases and J 4 bases, leaving 10 bases between the germline ends. CDR1 SEHNR and CDR2 FQNEAQ come from the germline V gene (reference sequence). The CDR3 extends over 13 amino acids. The CDR3 loop reads CASSSRQSYGYTF. The CDR3 DNA reads as TGTGCCAGCAGCTCCAGACAGAGCTATGGCTACACCTTC.

This rearrangement joins TRBV6-5 to TRBJ1-6; 7 nucleotides agree with TRBD1. Looked up from germline, CDR1 is MNHEY and CDR2 is SVGAGI. The CDR3 is 14 amino acids. V was pared by 6 bases and J by 6 bases, with 5 bases of the junction left unmatched. The DNA of the CDR3 is TGTGCCAGCAGCTCCGGGACAGCTAATTCACCCCTCCACTTT. Amino acids: CASSSGTANSPLHF.

The chain combines TRBV29-1 with TRBJ2-5; D not resolved. V was shortened by 4 bases and J by 1 base, with 13 bases between the two germline ends. The CDR3 has 14 residues. Germline CDR1 is SQVTM and CDR2 is ANQGSEA. As DNA, the CDR3 is TGCAGCGTTGGGTTAGAACCCGCCCAAGAGACCCAGTACTTC. It codes for CSVGLEPAQETQYF.

This clone was found a few times. This chain joins TRBV28 and TRBJ1-4, with a tentative D call TRBD1 (5 bases). Germline CDR1 MDHEN, CDR2 SYDVKM. The CDR3 length is 14 residues. V lost 6 bases and J lost 5, with 13 bases in between. CDR3 bases: TGTGCCAGCAGGACATCAGGGCCAAATGAAAAACTGTTTTTT. It yields the protein CASRTSGPNEKLFF.

This chain links TRBV18 with TRBJ2-7; D is ambiguous. Trimming took 0 bases from V and 7 from J, leaving 16 bases between them. Germline V CDR1 and CDR2: KGHSH, LQKENI. CDR3 length: 15 residues. The CDR3 is CASSPPTGIRGEQYF. In nucleotides, the CDR3 is TGTGCCAGCTCACCACCAACGGGTATACGTGGGGAGCAGTACTTC.

This chain uses TRBV11-2 with TRBJ2-3; D is undetermined. This CDR3 has 15 residues. From germline, CDR1 is SGHAT and CDR2 FQNNGV. V gave up 2 bases and J gave up 4 bases, with 13 bases separating them. CDR3 region: CASSLTSSLADTQYF. The CDR3 DNA follows: TGTGCCAGCAGCTTAACCTCTAGTCTCGCAGATACGCAGTATTTT.

The chain recombines TRBV15 with TRBJ1-2; TRBD1 matches at 10 bases. Germline values: CDR1 LNHNV, CDR2 YYDKDF (reference sequence). V shed 5 bases and J 4 bases; nucleotides not matched to a gene: 7. This CDR3 is 15 amino acids long. The CDR3 nucleotides read TGTGCCACCAGCCCCGGGACAGGGGATGTCTATGGCTACACCTTC. This encodes CATSPGTGDVYGYTF.

In this sample, this clone turned up once. The gene calls are TRBV6-6 and TRBJ1-5; possible D gene TRBD1, 6 bases. The length of the CDR3 is 15 residues. Germline CDR1 reads MNHNY; CDR2 reads SVGAGI (reference sequence). The V end lost 6 bases, the J end lost 0 bases, and 12 bases lay between the germline ends. This CDR3 reads CASRSQQGSNQPQHF. CDR3 nucleotide sequence: TGTGCCAGCAGGTCGCAACAGGGTAGCAATCAGCCCCAGCATTTT.

The chain couples TRBV29-1 to TRBJ1-1; D remains ambiguous. V shed 8 bases and J shed 7 bases, with 14 bases lying between them. CDR3 size: 11 residues. Germline V gene data show CDR1 as SQVTM and CDR2 as ANQGSEA. The CDR3 DNA follows: TGCAGCATATATTCCCAGTATGAAGCTTTCTTT. It is translated as CSIYSQYEAFF.

The V gene is TRBV7-9, the J gene TRBJ1-1; D is possibly TRBD1 (5 bases). The CDR3 consists of 15 residues. Germline CDR1 reads SEHNR; CDR2 reads FQNEAQ (reference sequence). V lost 5 bases and J 9 bases, leaving 22 bases between the germline ends. The CDR3 nucleotides are TGTGCCAGCAGCCGGGGGGGGACGGCCGATACTAAAGCTTTCTTT. This codes for CASSRGGTADTKAFF.

CDR3 DNA sequence: TGTGCCAGCAGTGAACCGGGCTTGTGGGGGGGCAATGAGCAGTTCTTC. It translates to CASSEPGLWGGNEQFF. The chain combines TRBV2 with TRBJ2-1, with 7 bases that match TRBD2. This CDR3 is built from 16 residues. The germline CDR1 and CDR2 sequences are SNHLY and FYNNEI. Trimming cost V 2 bases and J 6 bases; bases outside gene matches: 10.

This sequence joins TRBV5-5 and TRBJ1-1; D possibly corresponds to TRBD1 (5 bases). CDR3 length: 14 amino acids. Trimming took 4 bases from V and 1 from J, leaving 11 bases between them. Looked up from germline, CDR1 is SGHKS and CDR2 is YYEKEE (reference sequence). This CDR3 reads CASSLDISNTEAFF. CDR3 sequence (DNA): TGTGCCAGCAGCCTGGACATTTCGAACACTGAAGCTTTCTTT.